These 11 T cell receptor beta chains were all obtained from the same sample, sequenced in a study of OX40 agonist ivuxolimab in advanced cancers. The assay was immunoSEQ multiplex PCR, and TCRdb's table has in-frame clones only and misses some. The sample includes approximately 70,000 clones, 70% to 90% of them seen just once. The input for sequencing was CD4+ or CD8+ T cells sorted from blood, taken in a trial of the OX40 agonist ivuxolimab. The receptors originated from an adult with an advanced solid tumor such as melanoma, head and neck, liver or kidney cancer.

The DNA for the CDR3 is TGTGCCAGCAGTCGGTTACACCCTAGCACAGATACGCAGTATTTT. It specifies CASSRLHPSTDTQYF. The chain carries TRBV28 and TRBJ2-3; D unclear. CDR1 and CDR2 (germline): MDHEN, SYDVKM. This CDR3 contains 15 residues. V gave up 5 bases and J gave up 0 bases, with 12 bases separating them.

The rearrangement links TRBV6-1 to TRBJ1-1; D is undetermined. The V gene's germline CDR1 is MNHNS and CDR2 SASEGT. Trimming removed 2 bases from V and 0 bases from J, with 13 bases in between. The CDR3 contains 16 residues. Here the CDR3 reads CASSEPAHPMNTEAFF. CDR3 bases: TGTGCCAGCAGTGAACCCGCCCATCCCATGAACACTGAAGCTTTCTTT.

The rearrangement links TRBV5-1 to TRBJ2-3, with D hard to call. The CDR3 runs to 14 residues. Germline CDR1 and CDR2: SGHRS and YFSETQ. Trimming removed 1 base at V and 4 bases at J, with 10 bases between. CDR3: CASSLQGWADTQYF. CDR3 sequence (DNA): TGCGCCAGCAGCTTGCAAGGGTGGGCAGATACGCAGTATTTT.

The chain recombines TRBV7-2 with TRBJ2-1; D not certain. The CDR3 spans 13 residues. V dropped 3 bases and J dropped 8 bases, with 11 bases sitting between them. Germline V gene data show CDR1 as SGHTA and CDR2 as FQGNSA. CDR3 protein: CASSFQYGDEQFF. DNA for the CDR3: TGTGCCAGCAGCTTTCAATATGGGGATGAGCAGTTCTTC. The full variable domain, its missing parts supplied by reference TRBV7-2 and TRBJ2-1, is GAGVSQSPSNKVTEKGKDVELRCDPISGHTALYWYRQSLGQGLEFLIYFQGNSAPDKSGLPSDRFSAERTGGSVSTLTIQRTQQEDSAVYLCASSFQYGDEQFFGPGTRLTVL.

The chain uses TRBV7-2 and TRBJ1-5, with D perhaps TRBD1 (5 bases). Germline loops: CDR1 SGHTA, CDR2 FQGNSA. There are 16 residues in the CDR3. Deletions cut 4 bases from V and 6 bases from J, with 19 bases between. The chain's CDR3 is CASSYLGQATGQPQHF. The CDR3 nucleotides are TGTGCCAGCAGCTACTTGGGGCAGGCGACGGGTCAGCCCCAGCATTTT.

This chain connects TRBV18 to TRBJ1-2, with 10 bases that match TRBD1. This CDR3 is 14 amino acids long. Germline V gene data show CDR1 as KGHSH and CDR2 as LQKENI. The V segment lost 0 bases and the J segment 8 bases; nucleotides outside the gene matches: 3. The DNA for the CDR3 is TGTGCCAGCTCACCACCGGGGACAGGGGTAGGCTACACCTTC. Amino acid sequence: CASSPPGTGVGYTF. Together with reference TRBV18 and TRBJ1-2, the CDR3 gives the full variable domain: NAGVMQNPRHLVRRRGQEARLRCSPMKGHSHVYWYRQLPEEGLKFMVYLQKENIIDESGMPKERFSAEFPKEGPSILRIQQVVRGDSAAYFCASSPPGTGVGYTFGSGTRLTVV.

The chain combines TRBV11-3 with TRBJ2-7, with D possibly being TRBD1 (6 bases). CDR1 is SGHNT and CDR2 is YENEEA in the germline V gene. V lost 3 bases, J lost 4 bases, and 22 bases lay in between. This CDR3 contains 17 residues. CDR3 sequence reads: CASSFGAGQPQAYEQYF. The CDR3 nucleotides are TGTGCCAGCAGCTTCGGGGCCGGACAGCCCCAGGCGTACGAGCAGTACTTC.

The V gene is TRBV29-1, the J gene TRBJ2-1; D possibly corresponds to TRBD1 (5 bases). Germline V gives CDR1 SQVTM, CDR2 ANQGSEA. Trimming left V 4 bases short and J 2 bases short, with 9 bases between. The length of the CDR3 is 13 residues. CDR3 loop: CSVGQGTYNEQFF. The CDR3 DNA follows: TGCAGCGTTGGCCAGGGTACCTACAATGAGCAGTTCTTC.

This clone was seen only once. The chain combines TRBV7-3 with TRBJ1-1; 8 positions agree with TRBD1. Trimming cost V 5 bases and J 1 base; bases outside gene matches: 24. CDR3 size: 21 residues. Germline V lookup: CDR1 SGHTA, CDR2 FQGTGA. The CDR3 nucleotides are TGTGCCAGCAGCGACAGGACAGGGCCCTCCCGGATCCTCCTGGAGAACACTGAAGCTTTCTTT. This translates into CASSDRTGPSRILLENTEAFF.

This clone was seen a single time. This chain connects TRBV7-2 to TRBJ2-7; a possible D gene is TRBD1 (5 bases). The germline V and J ends were trimmed by 6 bases and 1 base, with 10 bases remaining between them. This CDR3 is built from 13 residues. The germline CDR1 and CDR2 sequences are SGHTA and FQGNSA. The CDR3 protein is CASSSRQSYEQYF. CDR3 bases: TGTGCCAGCAGTTCCAGACAGTCCTACGAGCAGTACTTC.

V usage is TRBV7-8 and J usage is TRBJ2-5; a possible D gene is TRBD2 (6 bases). CDR3 length: 15 amino acids. Germline values: CDR1 SGHVS, CDR2 FQNEAQ. V was trimmed by 3 bases and J by 4 bases, leaving 15 bases between them. CDR3 DNA sequence: TGTGCCAGCAGCTTTTCCGGGGGTGCGAGAGAGACCCAGTACTTC. This encodes CASSFSGGARETQYF.